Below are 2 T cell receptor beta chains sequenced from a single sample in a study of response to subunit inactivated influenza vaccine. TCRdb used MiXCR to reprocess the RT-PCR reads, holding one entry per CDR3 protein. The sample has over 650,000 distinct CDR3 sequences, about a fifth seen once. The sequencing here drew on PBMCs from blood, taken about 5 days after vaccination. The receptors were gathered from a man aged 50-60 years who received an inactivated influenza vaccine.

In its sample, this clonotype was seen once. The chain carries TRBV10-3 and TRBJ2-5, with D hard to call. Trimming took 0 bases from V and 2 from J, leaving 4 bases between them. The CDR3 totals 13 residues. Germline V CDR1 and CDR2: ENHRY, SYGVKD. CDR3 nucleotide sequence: TGTGCCATCAGTGAGTCAGAACAAGAGACCCAGTACTTC. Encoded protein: CAISESEQETQYF.

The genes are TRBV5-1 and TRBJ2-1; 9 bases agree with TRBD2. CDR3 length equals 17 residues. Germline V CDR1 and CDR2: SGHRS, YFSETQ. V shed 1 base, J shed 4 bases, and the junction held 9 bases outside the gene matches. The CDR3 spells CASSLNGGGASYNEQFF. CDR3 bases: TGCGCCAGCAGCTTGAACGGCGGGGGGGCATCTTACAATGAGCAGTTCTTC. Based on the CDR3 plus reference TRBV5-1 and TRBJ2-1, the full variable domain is KAGVTQTPRYLIKTRGQQVTLSCSPISGHRSVSWYQQTPGQGLQFLFEYFSETQRNKGNFPGRFSGRQFSNSRSEMNVSTLELGDSALYLCASSLNGGGASYNEQFFGPGTRLTVL.